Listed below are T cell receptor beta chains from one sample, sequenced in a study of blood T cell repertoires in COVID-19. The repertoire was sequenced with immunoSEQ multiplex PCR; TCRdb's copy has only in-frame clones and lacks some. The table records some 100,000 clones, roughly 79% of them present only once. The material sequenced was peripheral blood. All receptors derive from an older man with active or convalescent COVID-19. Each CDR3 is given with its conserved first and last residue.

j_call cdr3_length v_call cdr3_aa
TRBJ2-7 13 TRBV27 CASSYRRGYEQYF
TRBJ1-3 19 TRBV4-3 CASSQSLGTGVASGNTIYF
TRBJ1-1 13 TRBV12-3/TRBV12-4 CASSTTANTEAFF
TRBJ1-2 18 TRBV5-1 CASSLAGGDDALYYGYTF
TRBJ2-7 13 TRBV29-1 CSVGLAGAYEQYF
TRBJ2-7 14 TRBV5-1 CASSDSVGADEQYF
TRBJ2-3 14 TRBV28 CASSLQDRGDTQYF
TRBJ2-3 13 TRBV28 CASSLLRGALQYF
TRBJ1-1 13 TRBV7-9 CASSITGNTEAFF
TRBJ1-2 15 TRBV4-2 CASSLDRGRGYGYTF
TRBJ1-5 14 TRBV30 CAWSVLNRNQPQHF
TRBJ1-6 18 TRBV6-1 CASSVRLAGSSYNSPLHF
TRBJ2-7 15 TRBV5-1 CASSFGTGFTYEQYF
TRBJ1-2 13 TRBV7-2 CASSLAPGSGYTF
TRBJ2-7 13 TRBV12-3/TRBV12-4 CASSYPLALEQYF
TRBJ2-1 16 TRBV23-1 CASGGLAGGIYNEQFF